This T cell receptor beta chain came from a study of blood T cells in healthy people across ages. Points from the study as a whole: TCR beta diversity per million T cells fell roughly linearly with age.

There are 15 residues in the CDR3. Per germline, CDR1 SGHNT and CDR2 YYREEE (reference sequence). V shed 4 bases, J shed 9 bases, and the junction held 10 bases outside the gene matches. Turning to this clonotype: The target antigen is unknown.

Combining a sample-barcoded 5' primer with a J-beta primer mix, a second PCR ran for 7 to 11 cycles. TCRdb recomputed calls from the 5' RACE reads with MiXCR, one row per CDR3 protein. The data show 700,000 or so distinct CDR3 sequences, around 38% seen once. Sequenced: blood. V usage is TRBV5-4 and J usage is TRBJ2-1, with TRBD1 matching 10 bases. The sequence was collected from a man older than 75 in good health. DNA of the CDR3: TGTGCCAGCAGCCCCGGGACAGGGGTGTTTGGTGAGCAGTTCTTC. Protein product: CASSPGTGVFGEQFF.